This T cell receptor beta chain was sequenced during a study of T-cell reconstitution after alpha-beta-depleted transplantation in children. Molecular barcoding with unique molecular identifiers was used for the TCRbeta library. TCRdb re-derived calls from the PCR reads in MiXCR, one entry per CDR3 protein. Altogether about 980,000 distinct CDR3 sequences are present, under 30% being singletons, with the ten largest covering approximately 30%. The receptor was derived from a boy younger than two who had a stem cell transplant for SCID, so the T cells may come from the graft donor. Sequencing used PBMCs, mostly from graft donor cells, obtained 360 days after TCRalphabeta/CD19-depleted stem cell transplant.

This CDR3 is CASSLFTGRQPQHF. CDR3 coding DNA: TGTGCCAGCAGTTTGTTTACGGGACGCCAGCCCCAGCATTTT. The chain joins TRBV28 to TRBJ1-5; TRBD1 might be the D (5 bases). Germline CDR1 is MDHEN and CDR2 is SYDVKM. The CDR3 contains 14 residues. Trimming cost V 3 bases and J 7 bases, with 13 bases left between them.